The next 10 T cell receptor beta chains were all read from a single sample in a study of PD-1 blockade in classical Hodgkin lymphoma. All patients experienced relapse after autologous stem cell transplantation, and brentuximab vedotin exposure was variable. The method was immunoSEQ multiplex PCR; TCRdb's version includes in-frame clones alone and lacks a portion of them. The sample carries some 84,000 clones, around 86% recorded once. This specimen consisted of peripheral blood mononuclear cells (PBMCs), obtained at baseline. These receptors were collected from a human donor with classical Hodgkin lymphoma.

The rearrangement uses TRBV6-6 and TRBJ2-7; TRBD1 matches at 8 bases. CDR3 length equals 13 residues. Unmatched junction bases numbered 6, after V lost 8 bases and J lost 3 bases. CDR1 MNHNY and CDR2 SVGAGI come from the germline V gene (reference sequence). CDR3 in DNA: TGTGCCAGCGGGAAAGACAGGGGCTACGAGCAGTACTTC. Protein: CASGKDRGYEQYF.

The CDR3 nucleotides read TGTGCCAGCTCACCAGGGACGTTTCCCCGCTACGAGCAGTACTTC. It codes for CASSPGTFPRYEQYF. V usage is TRBV18 and J usage is TRBJ2-7, with D possibly called TRBD1 or TRBD2 (5 bases each). V was trimmed by 2 bases and J by 3 bases, leaving 14 bases between them. CDR3 size: 15 residues. Germline CDR1 reads KGHSH; CDR2 reads LQKENI.

V is TRBV7-6 and J is TRBJ2-5; D is possibly TRBD1 (6 bases). This CDR3 spans 13 amino acids. Trimming pared 3 bases from V and 3 bases from J, leaving 8 bases between. In germline, CDR1 is SGHVS, CDR2 FNYEAQ. The CDR3 region is CASSFWDKETQYF. For the CDR3, the DNA is TGTGCCAGCAGCTTTTGGGACAAAGAGACCCAGTACTTC. Full variable domain (remainder filled in from reference TRBV7-6 and TRBJ2-5): GAGVSQSPRYKVTKRGQDVALRCDPISGHVSLYWYRQALGQGPEFLTYFNYEAQQDKSGLPNDRFSAERPEGSISTLTIQRTEQRDSAMYRCASSFWDKETQYFGPGTRLLVL.

The chain has TRBV7-2 and TRBJ2-1; TRBD2 aligns across 15 bases. This CDR3 spans 15 amino acids. Germline CDR1 is SGHTA and CDR2 is FQGNSA. Trimming removed 5 bases from V and 7 bases from J; junction bases left unmatched: 3. The CDR3 sequence is CASSLGTSGRNEQFF. The CDR3 coding sequence is TGTGCCAGCAGCCTCGGGACTAGCGGGAGGAATGAGCAGTTCTTC. Full variable domain (rest looked up from reference TRBV7-2 and TRBJ2-1): GAGVSQSPSNKVTEKGKDVELRCDPISGHTALYWYRQSLGQGLEFLIYFQGNSAPDKSGLPSDRFSAERTGGSVSTLTIQRTQQEDSAVYLCASSLGTSGRNEQFFGPGTRLTVL.

The chain joins TRBV30 to TRBJ1-6, with 7 bases aligning to TRBD1. The CDR3 extends over 14 amino acids. Germline V lookup: CDR1 GTSNPN, CDR2 SVGIG (reference sequence). The V and J ends lost 0 bases and 6 bases, in that order; junction bases with no gene match: 2. The chain's CDR3 is CAWSVRDSNSPLHF. The CDR3, as DNA: TGTGCCTGGAGTGTTAGGGACAGTAATTCACCCCTCCACTTT.

The V call is TRBV19, the J call TRBJ2-7, with D perhaps TRBD1 (5 bases). The V end was cut by 0 bases, the J end by 4 bases, with 16 bases between. Germline V gene data show CDR1 as LNHDA and CDR2 as SQIVND (reference sequence). This CDR3 is built from 16 residues. The CDR3 DNA reads as TGTGCCAGTAGTATAGATCCAGGCAGGGTGAAGTACGAGCAGTACTTC. Its translation: CASSIDPGRVKYEQYF.

The rearrangement links TRBV19 to TRBJ1-1, with 10 positions matching TRBD1. This CDR3 region has 16 residues. CDR1 and CDR2 (germline): LNHDA, SQIVND (reference sequence). J lost 6 bases, V lost 6 bases, and 13 bases had no gene match. The CDR3 nucleotides read TGTGCCAGTAGAGCAGGGGACAGGGGAACGGGAGCTGAAGCTTTCTTT. It encodes CASRAGDRGTGAEAFF.

This clone was counted a few times. The rearrangement links TRBV19 to TRBJ1-1; 9 bases are shared with TRBD1. The J segment lost 5 bases and the V segment lost 10 bases, leaving 5 bases of the junction unmatched. Germline V gives CDR1 LNHDA, CDR2 SQIVND (reference sequence). CDR3 length: 12 amino acids. This CDR3 is CATRDRVTEAFF. The DNA for the CDR3 is TGTGCCACCCGGGACAGGGTTACTGAAGCTTTCTTT. Based on the CDR3 plus reference TRBV19 and TRBJ1-1, the full variable domain is DGGITQSPKYLFRKEGQNVTLSCEQNLNHDAMYWYRQDPGQGLRLIYYSQIVNDFQKGDIAEGYSVSREKKESFPLTVTSAQKNPTAFYLCATRDRVTEAFFGQGTRLTVV.

This chain connects TRBV28 to TRBJ2-7; D ambiguous. The CDR3 runs to 13 residues. Trimming removed 6 bases from V and 0 bases from J, with 9 bases in between. Germline lookup yields CDR1 MDHEN and CDR2 SYDVKM. As DNA, the CDR3 is TGTGCCAGCAGGGTCCCTACCTCCTACGAGCAGTACTTC. Its protein product is CASRVPTSYEQYF.

The CDR3 DNA reads as TGTGCCAGCATCTTCTCTAGCGGAGGATACAATGAGCAGTTCTTC. It is translated as CASIFSSGGYNEQFF. The rearrangement uses TRBV25-1 and TRBJ2-1; TRBD2 agrees at 7 bases. The CDR3 runs 15 residues. Per germline, CDR1 MGHDK and CDR2 SYGVNS. The J segment lost 4 bases and the V segment lost 7 bases, leaving 10 bases of the junction unmatched.